The T cell receptor (beta chain) described here comes from a study of blood T cell repertoires in COVID-19. This clone was recorded only once. Sequencing was performed with immunoSEQ multiplex PCR; in TCRdb, only in-frame clones are kept and a portion is missing. The sample holds 150,000 to 200,000 clones, about 81% seen once. There are 15 residues in the CDR3. Germline CDR1 and CDR2: SQVTM and ANQGSEA. V lost 4 bases and J 3 bases, leaving 16 bases between the germline ends. The sequence derives from a woman older than 75 with COVID-19, enrolled during active disease. V gene TRBV29-1 combines with J gene TRBJ1-3, with a possible D match to TRBD1 (5 bases). The sample consisted of peripheral blood. The CDR3 protein is CSVVLPAGGGNTIYF. The DNA for the CDR3 is TGCAGCGTTGTTCTCCCTGCGGGGGGTGGAAACACCATATATTTT. Variable domain in full (rest from reference TRBV29-1 and TRBJ1-3): SAVISQKPSRDICQRGTSLTIQCQVDSQVTMMFWYRQQPGQSLTLIATANQGSEATYESGFVIDKFPISRPNLTFSTLTVSNMSPEDSSIYLCSVVLPAGGGNTIYFGEGSWLTVV.